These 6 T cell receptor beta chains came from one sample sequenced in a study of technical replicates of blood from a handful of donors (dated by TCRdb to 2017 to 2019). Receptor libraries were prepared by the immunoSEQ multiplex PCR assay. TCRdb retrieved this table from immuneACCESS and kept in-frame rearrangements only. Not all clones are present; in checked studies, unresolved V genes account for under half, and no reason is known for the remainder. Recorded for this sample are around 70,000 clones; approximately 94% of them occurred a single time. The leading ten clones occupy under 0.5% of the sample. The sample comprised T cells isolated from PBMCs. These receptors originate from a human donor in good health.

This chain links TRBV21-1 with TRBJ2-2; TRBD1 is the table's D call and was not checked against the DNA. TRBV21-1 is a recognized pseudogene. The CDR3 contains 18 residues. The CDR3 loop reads CASRRDETGGPNTGELFF. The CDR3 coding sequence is TGTGCCAGCAGACGAGACGAGACAGGCGGCCCGAACACCGGGGAGCTGTTTTTT.

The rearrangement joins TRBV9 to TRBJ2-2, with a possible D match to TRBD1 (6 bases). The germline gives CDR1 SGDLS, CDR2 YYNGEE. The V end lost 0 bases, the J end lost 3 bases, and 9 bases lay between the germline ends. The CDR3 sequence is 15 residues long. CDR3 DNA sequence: TGTGCCAGCAGCGTAGACAGGGTCCACACCGGGGAGCTGTTTTTT. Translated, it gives CASSVDRVHTGELFF.

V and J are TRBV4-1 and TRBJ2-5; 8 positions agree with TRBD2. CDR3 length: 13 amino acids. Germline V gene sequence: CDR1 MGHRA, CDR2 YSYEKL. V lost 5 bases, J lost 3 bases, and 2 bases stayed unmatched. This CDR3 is CASSYSGEETQYF. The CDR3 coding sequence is TGCGCCAGCAGCTATAGCGGGGAAGAGACCCAGTACTTC.

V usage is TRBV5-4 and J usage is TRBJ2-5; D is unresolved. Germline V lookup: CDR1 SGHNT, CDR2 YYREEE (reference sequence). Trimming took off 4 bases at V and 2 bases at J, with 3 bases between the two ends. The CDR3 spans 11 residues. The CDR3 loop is CASSQQETQYF. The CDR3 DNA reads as TGTGCCAGCAGCCAGCAAGAGACCCAGTACTTC. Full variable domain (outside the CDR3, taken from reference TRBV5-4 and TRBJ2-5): ETGVTQSPTHLIKTRGQQVTLRCSSQSGHNTVSWYQQALGQGPQFIFQYYREEENGRGNFPPRFSGLQFPNYSSELNVNALELDDSALYLCASSQQETQYFGPGTRLLVL.

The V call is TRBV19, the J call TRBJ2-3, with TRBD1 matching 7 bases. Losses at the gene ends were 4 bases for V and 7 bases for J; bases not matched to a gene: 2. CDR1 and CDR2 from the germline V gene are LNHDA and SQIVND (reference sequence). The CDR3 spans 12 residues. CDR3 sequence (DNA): TGTGCCAGTAGTACGGGACAGAATACGCAGTATTTT. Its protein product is CASSTGQNTQYF.

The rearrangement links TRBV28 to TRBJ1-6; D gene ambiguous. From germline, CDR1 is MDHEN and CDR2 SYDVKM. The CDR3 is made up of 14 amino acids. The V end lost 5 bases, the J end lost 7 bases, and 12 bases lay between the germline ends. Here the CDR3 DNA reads TGTGCCAGCAGTAGGCTAACAGAGAATTCACCCCTCCACTTT. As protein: CASSRLTENSPLHF.